A single sample gave rise to the 32 T cell receptor beta chains below, sequenced in a study of control samples from healthy donors and cancer patients. This table comes from immunoSEQ multiplex PCR, and its TCRdb copy is limited to in-frame clones, with some not included. The sample includes over 70,000 clones, less than 90% of them seen just once. Sequencing used PBMCs. These receptors were taken from a woman aged 50 to 60 with colorectal cancer.

The chain joins TRBV19 to TRBJ1-5, with 8 positions matching TRBD1. V was pared by 4 bases and J by 5 bases, with 7 bases of the junction left unmatched. Germline loops: CDR1 LNHDA, CDR2 SQIVND (reference sequence). This CDR3 spans 15 amino acids. The CDR3 loop reads CASSNRQGSYQPQHF. The CDR3 region has the DNA TGTGCCAGTAGTAACCGACAGGGGAGTTATCAGCCCCAGCATTTT.

The gene calls are TRBV29-1 and TRBJ1-2; TRBD1 aligns across 8 bases. The CDR3 contains 14 residues. Trimming cost V 5 bases and J 3 bases; bases outside gene matches: 8. CDR1 SQVTM and CDR2 ANQGSEA come from the germline V gene. The CDR3 sequence: CSVRMDRVDYGYTF. The CDR3 DNA reads as TGCAGCGTTCGAATGGACAGGGTGGACTATGGCTACACCTTC.

This clone was picked up a small number of times. This chain links TRBV2 with TRBJ2-5; 8 positions agree with TRBD2. Germline V gene lookup returns CDR1 SNHLY and CDR2 FYNNEI. J was trimmed by 2 bases and V by 11 bases; bases with no gene match: 7. The CDR3 covers 13 residues. The CDR3 protein is CAGQLAVQETQYF. The CDR3, as DNA: TGTGCCGGGCAACTAGCGGTGCAAGAGACCCAGTACTTC.

In DNA, the CDR3 is TGTGCCAGCAGTGAACCGGGACGGATAACTGAAGCTTTCTTT. It codes for CASSEPGRITEAFF. The chain uses TRBV25-1 and TRBJ1-1, with D possibly matching TRBD1 (5 bases). The CDR3 is 14 residues long. The germline V gene encodes CDR1 MGHDK and CDR2 SYGVNS. The ends were cut back, 2 bases at V and 5 bases at J, with 12 bases in the middle.

The chain has TRBV9 and TRBJ1-5; weak D call: TRBD1 (5 bases). The CDR3 is 13 amino acids. V was clipped by 3 bases and J by 7 bases, with 11 bases between them. CDR1 and CDR2 from the germline V gene are SGDLS and YYNGEE. For the CDR3, the DNA is TGTGCCAGCAGCGCCTCAGGGTTCCAGCCCCAGCATTTT. As protein: CASSASGFQPQHF.

The CDR3 DNA sequence: TGTGCCAGCAGTTACTCCATGCGCGGGGCTGAGCAGTACGTC. It codes for CASSYSMRGAEQYV. The genes are TRBV6-2 or TRBV6-3 and TRBJ2-7; a possible D gene is TRBD2 (6 bases). CDR1 and CDR2 (germline): MNHEY, SVGEGT. This CDR3 has 14 amino acids. Trimming removed 0 bases from V and 7 bases from J, with 13 bases in between.

This clone has a single count. J is TRBJ1-2 and V is TRBV7-9; D is uncertain. The germline V and J ends were trimmed by 5 bases and 9 bases, with 16 bases remaining between them. CDR3 length equals 13 residues. The germline V gene encodes CDR1 SEHNR and CDR2 FQNEAQ (reference sequence). This chain's CDR3 is CASSPPWAASYTF. CDR3 in DNA: TGTGCCAGCAGCCCCCCTTGGGCCGCCAGCTACACCTTC.

The chain employs TRBV19 and TRBJ1-2; D gene uncertain. The CDR3 sequence is 14 residues long. The ends were cut back, 1 base at V and 1 base at J, with 7 bases in the middle. CDR1 is LNHDA and CDR2 is SQIVND in the germline V gene (reference sequence). The CDR3 loop is CASSIATDNYGYTF. CDR3 DNA sequence: TGTGCCAGTAGTATAGCCACCGATAACTATGGCTACACCTTC.

This clone was recorded once. The chain combines TRBV24-1 with TRBJ2-2; possibly TRBD1 for D (6 bases). V lost 7 bases and J lost 5, with 10 bases in between. Germline CDR1 KGHDR, CDR2 SFDVKD. The CDR3 covers 13 residues. CDR3 bases: TGTGCCACCAGGGGGGCGCTTACCGGGGAGCTGTTTTTT. Protein sequence: CATRGALTGELFF.

Comments on this clone: Other DNA sequences in the same sample also yield this CDR3. The J gene is TRBJ1-2, the V gene TRBV28; TRBD1 matches at 11 bases. The CDR3 spans 14 residues. CDR1 and CDR2 from the germline V gene are MDHEN and SYDVKM. With V trimmed by 4 bases and J by 3 bases, 1 base remained unmatched. CDR3 amino acids: CASSSGQGDYGYTF. DNA for the CDR3: TGTGCCAGCAGTTCGGGACAGGGGGACTATGGCTACACCTTC.

The chain is built from TRBV5-3 and TRBJ1-1; D is unresolved. TRBV5-3 is recorded as an ORF, its role being uncertain. This CDR3 comprises 13 residues. The ends were cut back, 2 bases at V and 1 base at J, with 6 bases in the middle. The CDR3 DNA reads TGTGCCAGAAGCTTTTGGGGGAACACTGAAGCTTTCTTT. It is translated as CARSFWGNTEAFF.

V is TRBV19 and J is TRBJ1-2; 8 bases line up with TRBD1. The CDR3 consists of 14 residues. Germline V gene sequence: CDR1 LNHDA, CDR2 SQIVND (reference sequence). The V segment lost 5 bases and the J segment 4 bases; nucleotides outside the gene matches: 6. In DNA form, the CDR3 reads TGTGCCAGTAGTCCCCGTACAGGGGGCTATGGCTACACCTTC. It yields the protein CASSPRTGGYGYTF.

The chain uses TRBV19 and TRBJ1-1; 8 bases line up with TRBD1. The CDR3 runs 15 residues. Germline V gene data show CDR1 as LNHDA and CDR2 as SQIVND (reference sequence). V lost 5 bases and J lost 5; bases outside the gene matches: 10. The CDR3 nucleotides are TGTGCCAGTAGTCCCGGACAGGGTAGTTGGACTGAAGCTTTCTTT. Translating gives CASSPGQGSWTEAFF.

This chain links TRBV6-5 with TRBJ2-7; 7 bases agree with TRBD2. The V segment lost 0 bases and the J segment 2 bases; nucleotides outside the gene matches: 4. The V gene's germline CDR1 is MNHEY and CDR2 SVGAGI. CDR3 length equals 15 residues. This chain's CDR3 is CASSYSRAGAYEQYV. The DNA for the CDR3 is TGTGCCAGCAGTTACTCCCGGGCGGGGGCCTACGAGCAGTACGTC.

V and J are TRBV3-1 (or the pseudogene TRBV3-2) and TRBJ2-2; 8 bases fit TRBD2. The V segment lost 1 base and the J segment 7 bases; nucleotides outside the gene matches: 5. The germline V gene encodes CDR1 LGHDT and CDR2 YNNKEL (reference sequence). The length of the CDR3 is 15 residues. CDR3 loop: CASSQGLAGNGELFF. The CDR3 DNA follows: TGTGCCAGCAGCCAAGGGCTAGCGGGTAACGGGGAGCTGTTTTTT.

The CDR3 here is CASSTQGNGYTF. The CDR3 DNA reads TGTGCCAGTAGTACACAGGGGAATGGCTACACCTTC. The gene calls are TRBV19 and TRBJ1-2, with 7 nucleotides matching TRBD1. The germline V gene has CDR1 LNHDA and CDR2 SQIVND (reference sequence). V shed 4 bases, J shed 6 bases, and the junction held 2 bases outside the gene matches. The CDR3 runs 12 residues. Combining the CDR3 with reference TRBV19 and TRBJ1-2 gives the whole variable domain DGGITQSPKYLFRKEGQNVTLSCEQNLNHDAMYWYRQDPGQGLRLIYYSQIVNDFQKGDIAEGYSVSREKKESFPLTVTSAQKNPTAFYLCASSTQGNGYTFGSGTRLTVV.

This rearrangement joins TRBV25-1 to TRBJ2-5; 7 bases fit TRBD2. This CDR3 has 15 residues. Germline CDR1 and CDR2: MGHDK and SYGVNS. V lost 1 base to trimming and J lost 2 bases; unmatched junction nucleotides: 4. In DNA form, the CDR3 reads TGTGCCAGCAGTGAATTCCGGGGGGTTCAAGAGACCCAGTACTTC. Translated, it gives CASSEFRGVQETQYF.

In this sample, this clone turned up a few times. This sequence joins TRBV5-1 and TRBJ2-3; possibly TRBD1 or TRBD2 for D (6 bases each). Per germline, CDR1 SGHRS and CDR2 YFSETQ. The CDR3 is 15 amino acids. V lost 0 bases and J lost 0, with 8 bases in between. As DNA, the CDR3 is TGCGCCAGCAGCTTGGAGGGGGGTAGCACAGATACGCAGTATTTT. Its translation: CASSLEGGSTDTQYF.

The chain uses TRBV5-1 and TRBJ2-1; D is unresolved. The CDR3 sequence is 17 residues long. Germline CDR1 reads SGHRS; CDR2 reads YFSETQ. The V and J ends lost 0 bases and 5 bases respectively, with 18 bases between them. CDR3 bases: TGCGCCAGCAGCTTGGGAACTTACAGTTTTGGAAACAATGAGCAGTTCTTC. It codes for CASSLGTYSFGNNEQFF.

The chain is built from TRBV6-2 or TRBV6-3 and TRBJ1-6, with D tentatively TRBD1 (5 bases). CDR3 length equals 18 residues. Germline CDR1 and CDR2: MNHEY and SVGEGT. Trimming pared 0 bases from V and 10 bases from J, leaving 22 bases between. The CDR3 region is CASSYSPIDGLKGSPLHF. CDR3 bases: TGTGCCAGCAGTTACTCGCCTATTGACGGGCTGAAGGGGTCACCCCTCCACTTT.

The rearrangement joins TRBV7-2 to TRBJ2-3, with D possibly TRBD2 on 7 matching bases. From germline, CDR1 is SGHTA and CDR2 FQGNSA. This CDR3 spans 16 amino acids. Trimming shortened V by 6 bases and J by 1 base, and 17 bases separated the two germline ends. This CDR3 reads CASSLRGGGGTDTQYF. CDR3 bases: TGTGCCAGCAGTCTTAGAGGCGGGGGCGGCACAGATACGCAGTATTTT.

The chain is built from TRBV12-3 or TRBV12-4 and TRBJ1-1, with TRBD1 matching over 8 bases. This CDR3 region has 11 residues. V lost 4 bases, J lost 10 bases, and 2 bases stayed unmatched. The CDR3 region has the DNA TGTGCCAGCAGTTCCGGGACAGGAGCTTTCTTT. Translated, it gives CASSSGTGAFF.

The CDR3 DNA reads TGCAGCCTTTCTGGGGGTGAGCAGTTCTTC. Translation gives CSLSGGEQFF. The V gene is TRBV20-1, the J gene TRBJ2-1; D may be TRBD1 or TRBD2 (5 bases each). This CDR3 has 10 residues. Germline CDR1 is DFQATT and CDR2 is SNEGSKA (reference sequence).

The V gene is TRBV7-2, the J gene TRBJ1-6; 7 bases line up with TRBD1. The germline CDR1 and CDR2 sequences are SGHTA and FQGNSA. CDR3 length equals 16 residues. V lost 5 bases and J lost 5; bases outside the gene matches: 9. This CDR3 is CASSLRQGRDNSPLHF. The CDR3, as DNA: TGTGCCAGCAGCCTACGACAGGGAAGGGATAATTCACCCCTCCACTTT.

In DNA form, the CDR3 reads TGCGCCAGCAGCCAACCTCGGGGCACAGATACGCAGTATTTT. Translating it yields CASSQPRGTDTQYF. This chain joins TRBV4-3 and TRBJ2-3; no definite D call. CDR3 size: 14 residues. V lost 2 bases, J lost 1 base, and 7 bases lay in between. Germline V gene sequence: CDR1 LGHNA, CDR2 YSLEER.

The V call is TRBV12-5, the J call TRBJ2-7; tentative D call: TRBD1 (6 bases). The CDR3 runs to 15 residues. The germline V gene encodes CDR1 LGHNT and CDR2 FRNRAP. The germline V and J ends were trimmed by 7 bases and 4 bases, with 20 bases remaining between them. CDR3 sequence: CASASGVGAYYEQYV. The CDR3, as DNA: TGTGCTAGTGCCTCAGGGGTTGGGGCGTATTACGAGCAGTACGTC.

The V and J genes are TRBV15 and TRBJ1-6; D not certain. The CDR3 spans 15 residues. Germline lookup yields CDR1 LNHNV and CDR2 YYDKDF (reference sequence). V was shortened by 1 base and J by 8 bases, with 12 bases between the two germline ends. CDR3 residues: CATSRARGRDSPLHF. In DNA form, the CDR3 reads TGTGCCACCAGCAGAGCACGGGGAAGGGATTCACCCCTCCACTTT.

This chain connects TRBV18 to TRBJ2-2; D not certain. This CDR3 has 14 residues. Germline assignment: CDR1 KGHSH and CDR2 LQKENI. With 4 bases removed from V and 5 bases from J, the gap between germline ends came to 11 bases. The CDR3 loop reads CASSLSDGTGELFF. The CDR3 DNA reads as TGTGCCAGCTCACTCTCCGACGGAACCGGGGAGCTGTTTTTT.

The rearrangement links TRBV9 to TRBJ2-1; 7 positions agree with TRBD2. This CDR3 is built from 15 residues. Germline-derived CDR1 and CDR2 are SGDLS and YYNGEE. V trimming: 0 bases; J trimming: 2 bases; junction bases outside the gene matches: 2. In DNA form, the CDR3 reads TGTGCCAGCAGCGTAGCTCTAGCGGCCTACAATGAGCAGTTCTTC. Translating it yields CASSVALAAYNEQFF.

The rearrangement joins TRBV5-8 to TRBJ1-1; D remains unclear. The CDR3 runs to 13 residues. Germline CDR1 and CDR2: SGHTS and YDEGEE. V lost 2 bases and J lost 0, with 5 bases in between. The CDR3 sequence is CASSFLMNTEAFF. The DNA of the CDR3 is TGTGCCAGCAGCTTCCTGATGAACACTGAAGCTTTCTTT.

This rearrangement joins TRBV4-3 to TRBJ1-2; D ambiguous. The germline gives CDR1 LGHNA, CDR2 YSLEER. The V end was cut by 0 bases, the J end by 0 bases, with 11 bases between. This CDR3 is 16 amino acids long. CDR3 sequence: CASSQDPAGSNYGYTF. The CDR3 DNA follows: TGCGCCAGCAGCCAAGATCCGGCAGGTTCTAACTATGGCTACACCTTC.

The gene calls are TRBV11-1 and TRBJ1-5; tentatively, D is TRBD1 (5 bases). CDR1 is SGHAT and CDR2 is FQDESV in the germline V gene (reference sequence). The CDR3 loop spans 14 amino acids. V was trimmed by 4 bases and J by 7 bases, leaving 14 bases between them. The CDR3 DNA follows: TGTGCCAGCAGCTCGGGACGGGAGGGACAGCCCCAGCATTTT. Residues: CASSSGREGQPQHF.